These 28 T cell receptor beta chains share one sample of origin, sequenced in a study of human T cells and chemical hapten exposure. Time point here: pre-sensitization, week 0. The treatment: therapeutic diphenylcyclopropenone sensitization with weekly scalp DPC. TCRdb passed the RACE reads through MiXCR, listing each CDR3 protein once. This table holds roughly 120,000 distinct CDR3 sequences, about 13% found once. Sequenced material: whole blood, taken in connection with sensitization to the hapten diphenylcyclopropenone (DPC). All receptors come from a woman between 18 and 29 years old with alopecia areata. Some clones in this sample may be carry-over from other donors' samples.

This clonotype showed up just a few times. This chain links TRBV20-1 with TRBJ2-3; perhaps TRBD2 as D (5 bases). V was clipped by 1 base and J by 5 bases, with 13 bases between them. CDR3 length: 14 amino acids. CDR1 and CDR2 (germline): DFQATT, SNEGSKA (reference sequence). CDR3 sequence: CSARVPSGGDTQYF. CDR3 coding DNA: TGCAGTGCTAGAGTCCCCTCCGGAGGAGATACGCAGTATTTT.

This chain links TRBV6-5 with TRBJ2-7, with no clear D. CDR1 is MNHEY and CDR2 is SVGAGI in the germline V gene. The CDR3 totals 16 residues. V was pared by 6 bases and J by 4 bases, with 22 bases between. CDR3 nucleotides: TGTGCCAGCAGCCCGAACCGCGCAGGCGTGAGGTACGAGCAGTACTTC. Its translation is CASSPNRAGVRYEQYF.

V and J are TRBV7-8 and TRBJ2-2; a possible D gene is TRBD1 (6 bases). This CDR3 spans 15 amino acids. V was cut by 5 bases and J by 6 bases, with 16 bases left in between. The germline CDR1 and CDR2 sequences are SGHVS and FQNEAQ. The CDR3 spells CASSRSVGAAGELFF. As DNA, the CDR3 is TGTGCCAGCAGCCGGAGTGTGGGGGCCGCCGGGGAGCTGTTTTTT.

In this sample, this clonotype turned up many times. The chain couples TRBV19 to TRBJ1-4, with D possibly matching TRBD1 (6 bases). This CDR3 spans 16 amino acids. V was pared by 9 bases and J by 0 bases, with 17 bases between. Germline-derived CDR1 and CDR2 are LNHDA and SQIVND (reference sequence). CDR3 region: CASGVGGLSTNEKLFF. DNA for the CDR3: TGTGCCAGCGGAGTGGGGGGCTTGTCAACTAATGAAAAACTGTTTTTT.

V and J are TRBV27 and TRBJ1-5, with a weak D call TRBD1 (5 bases). This CDR3 is 16 amino acids long. Germline V gene lookup returns CDR1 MNHEY and CDR2 SMNVEV (reference sequence). Trimming cost V 1 base and J 6 bases, with 16 bases left between them. CDR3 coding DNA: TGTGCCAGCAGTTTATTCGTCAGGGAGGGTAGTCAGCCCCAGCATTTT. It is translated as CASSLFVREGSQPQHF.

This clonotype was seen a few times. V usage is TRBV29-1 and J usage is TRBJ2-1, with 14 bases fitting TRBD2. From germline, CDR1 is SQVTM and CDR2 ANQGSEA. After removal of 5 bases from V and 4 bases from J, the junction contained 7 bases not matched to a gene. The CDR3 runs to 16 residues. CDR3 DNA sequence: TGCAGCGTTACCGGGACTAGCGGGGGTGCTTACAATGAGCAGTTCTTC. Translating it yields CSVTGTSGGAYNEQFF.

The table lists this clonotype with a few counts. CDR3 coding DNA: TGCAGCGTACTCGGGGGCTGGCAGGACATTCAGTACTTC. Amino acid sequence: CSVLGGWQDIQYF. The V gene is TRBV29-1, the J gene TRBJ2-4; D is tentatively TRBD1 or TRBD2 (6 bases each). This CDR3 region has 13 residues. The germline V and J ends were trimmed by 6 bases and 8 bases, with 17 bases remaining between them. Germline loops: CDR1 SQVTM, CDR2 ANQGSEA.

The chain couples TRBV6-6 to TRBJ2-7, with a tentative D call TRBD1 (6 bases). There are 14 residues in the CDR3. Trimming stripped 2 bases from V and 3 bases from J, with 11 bases between. Germline values: CDR1 MNHNY, CDR2 SVGAGI (reference sequence). CDR3 loop: CASSYGQSLYEQYF. The CDR3 DNA reads as TGTGCCAGCAGTTACGGACAGAGCCTCTACGAGCAGTACTTC.

This sequence joins TRBV6-2 or TRBV6-3 and TRBJ2-3; 8 bases align to TRBD1. CDR1 is MNHEY, CDR2 SVGEGT, per germline. The CDR3 runs to 16 residues. The J segment lost 3 bases and the V segment lost 5 bases, leaving 10 bases of the junction unmatched. The CDR3 sequence: CASSRHDRGGTDTQYF. The CDR3 region has the DNA TGTGCCAGCAGTCGTCATGACAGGGGCGGTACAGATACGCAGTATTTT.

V is TRBV7-6 and J is TRBJ1-1; D gene unclear. CDR1 SGHVS and CDR2 FNYEAQ come from the germline V gene. CDR3 length equals 13 residues. Trimming took 0 bases from V and 6 from J, leaving 8 bases between them. CDR3 sequence: CASSLAPRSEAFF. In DNA, the CDR3 is TGTGCCAGCAGCTTAGCGCCGCGATCTGAAGCTTTCTTT.

The chain links TRBV30 to TRBJ2-5; 12 bases are shared with TRBD2. CDR1 is GTSNPN and CDR2 is SVGIG in the germline V gene (reference sequence). CDR3 length equals 13 residues. V shed 8 bases and J 5 bases; nucleotides not matched to a gene: 6. CDR3 DNA sequence: TGTGCCCGCCAAGGACTAGCGGGGGAGACCCAGTACTTC. It specifies CARQGLAGETQYF.

The chain combines TRBV27 with TRBJ1-5; D unclear. Deletions cut 5 bases from V and 2 bases from J, with 10 bases between. This CDR3 is 14 amino acids long. Germline CDR1 is MNHEY and CDR2 is SMNVEV (reference sequence). The DNA for the CDR3 is TGTGCCAGCAGTGGCAGGTTAGGCAATCAGCCCCAGCATTTT. Translating it yields CASSGRLGNQPQHF.

This clonotype was detected a few times. The V and J genes are TRBV19 and TRBJ1-2; D possibly corresponds to TRBD1 (6 bases). CDR1 LNHDA and CDR2 SQIVND come from the germline V gene (reference sequence). Trimming shortened V by 3 bases and J by 0 bases, and 11 bases separated the two germline ends. CDR3 length: 15 amino acids. CDR3 bases: TGTGCCAGTAGTATCGGGACACCGCCTAACTATGGCTACACCTTC. It codes for CASSIGTPPNYGYTF.

The table lists this clonotype with many counts. The V gene is TRBV15, the J gene TRBJ1-2, with a possible D match to TRBD1 (5 bases). Trimming stripped 6 bases from V and 7 bases from J, with 15 bases between. Germline assignment: CDR1 LNHNV and CDR2 YYDKDF (reference sequence). This CDR3 is built from 13 residues. This chain's CDR3 is CATSRREASGYTF. CDR3 in DNA: TGTGCCACCAGTCGCAGGGAAGCTTCTGGCTACACCTTC.

The sample holds many counts of this clonotype. The chain employs TRBV5-4 and TRBJ1-1; D may be TRBD1 (5 bases). Trimming pared 1 base from V and 10 bases from J, leaving 11 bases between. The germline V gene has CDR1 SGHNT and CDR2 YYREEE (reference sequence). CDR3 length: 12 amino acids. The chain's CDR3 is CASSLLGERAFF. The CDR3 nucleotides read TGTGCCAGCAGCTTGCTAGGGGAGAGAGCTTTCTTT.

This clonotype was picked up a small number of times. The chain recombines TRBV4-3 with TRBJ2-5; 11 nucleotides align to TRBD2. The germline V gene has CDR1 LGHNA and CDR2 YSLEER. This CDR3 spans 18 amino acids. V shed 1 base and J 4 bases; nucleotides not matched to a gene: 11. The CDR3 loop reads CASSQGAASSGGVETQYF. CDR3 sequence (DNA): TGCGCCAGCAGCCAAGGCGCCGCGAGTAGCGGGGGGGTAGAGACCCAGTACTTC.

This clonotype was detected only a few times. The CDR3 bases are TGTGCCAGCAGCCCCCGGACTAGCGGAGATATTAGCACAGATACGCAGTATTTT. It yields the protein CASSPRTSGDISTDTQYF. The V call is TRBV9, the J call TRBJ2-3; 10 positions match TRBD2. This CDR3 is 18 amino acids long. Germline V CDR1 and CDR2: SGDLS, YYNGEE. With V trimmed by 4 bases and J by 0 bases, 11 bases remained unmatched.

The chain links TRBV7-9 to TRBJ2-3, with D possibly being TRBD1 or TRBD2 (5 bases each). The V end was cut by 6 bases, the J end by 8 bases, with 27 bases between. This CDR3 has 17 amino acids. Germline V CDR1 and CDR2: SEHNR, FQNEAQ (reference sequence). CDR3 nucleotide sequence: TGTGCCAGCAGTGACCAATTCCGGGACCCCCGTTGGGGTACGCAGTATTTT. This translates into CASSDQFRDPRWGTQYF.

The table lists this clonotype with a few counts. The chain uses TRBV25-1 and TRBJ1-2, with unresolved D. The CDR3 consists of 12 residues. V shed 6 bases and J shed 4 bases, with 9 bases lying between them. Germline CDR1 and CDR2: MGHDK and SYGVNS. CDR3 DNA sequence: TGTGCCAGCAGGTTAGGGAGCTATGGCTACACCTTC. Translating it yields CASRLGSYGYTF.

This clonotype showed up many times. The rearrangement uses TRBV28 and TRBJ1-1; D ambiguous. The CDR3 consists of 15 residues. The V end was cut by 5 bases, the J end by 1 base, with 14 bases between. CDR1 and CDR2 (germline): MDHEN, SYDVKM. CDR3 sequence (DNA): TGTGCCAGCAGTCCCGTTACGGGCCGGAACACTGAAGCTTTCTTT. Translated, it gives CASSPVTGRNTEAFF.

This chain uses TRBV28 with TRBJ1-4; no clear D. This CDR3 has 12 amino acids. Germline-derived CDR1 and CDR2 are MDHEN and SYDVKM. V shed 8 bases and J shed 8 bases, with 12 bases lying between them. The CDR3 spells CASLSAREKLFF. The CDR3 nucleotides read TGTGCCAGCCTTTCCGCGCGCGAAAAACTGTTTTTT.

The chain recombines TRBV4-3 with TRBJ2-2; D not certain. V lost 0 bases and J 3 bases, leaving 11 bases between the germline ends. Germline V gene lookup returns CDR1 LGHNA and CDR2 YSLEER. The length of the CDR3 is 16 residues. The DNA of the CDR3 is TGCGCCAGCAGCCAAGATGGGCGGTTTCACACCGGGGAGCTGTTTTTT. Its translation is CASSQDGRFHTGELFF.

The J gene is TRBJ1-2, the V gene TRBV7-2, with D maybe TRBD1 (6 bases). The germline V and J ends were trimmed by 5 bases and 4 bases, with 17 bases remaining between them. CDR3 length: 15 residues. Germline assignment: CDR1 SGHTA and CDR2 FQGNSA. CDR3 residues: CASSIGQRESYGYTF. CDR3 DNA sequence: TGTGCCAGCAGCATCGGACAGAGGGAAAGCTATGGCTACACCTTC.

This clonotype was found a few times. The V gene is TRBV20-1, the J gene TRBJ2-7; 7 positions match TRBD2. V was pared by 3 bases and J by 6 bases, with 8 bases of the junction left unmatched. The CDR3 loop spans 13 amino acids. CDR1 and CDR2 (germline): DFQATT, SNEGSKA (reference sequence). The CDR3, as DNA: TGCAGTGCTAGGAGCGGGACTACCCGCGAGCAGTACTTC. Translating gives CSARSGTTREQYF.

This clonotype was seen only a few times. The V call is TRBV18, the J call TRBJ2-5; D is unresolved. Per the germline V gene, CDR1 is KGHSH and CDR2 is LQKENI. V gave up 4 bases and J gave up 2 bases, with 11 bases separating them. There are 14 residues in the CDR3. CDR3 nucleotide sequence: TGTGCCAGCTCACGAATCAGTTTACAAGAGACCCAGTACTTC. Translating gives CASSRISLQETQYF.

This clonotype was seen only a few times. The chain has TRBV27 and TRBJ1-1, with a weak D call TRBD1 (5 bases). Trimming removed 2 bases from V and 5 bases from J, with 9 bases in between. Germline V lookup: CDR1 MNHEY, CDR2 SMNVEV (reference sequence). The CDR3 consists of 13 residues. CDR3 sequence: CASSLGRETEAFF. In DNA, the CDR3 is TGTGCCAGCAGTTTAGGCAGGGAGACTGAAGCTTTCTTT.

J is TRBJ2-3 and V is TRBV28; D may be TRBD1 (5 bases). With 1 base removed from V and 2 bases from J, the gap between germline ends came to 16 bases. Germline CDR1 is MDHEN and CDR2 is SYDVKM. The CDR3 length is 17 residues. CDR3 DNA: TGTGCCAGCAGTTTATTGCCAGGGTTGGTGGCCACAGATACGCAGTATTTT. Translation gives CASSLLPGLVATDTQYF. The variable domain in full, completed from reference TRBV28 and TRBJ2-3, reads DVKVTQSSRYLVKRTGEKVFLECVQDMDHENMFWYRQDPGLGLRLIYFSYDVKMKEKGDIPEGYSVSREKKERFSLILESASTNQTSMYLCASSLLPGLVATDTQYFGPGTRLTVL.

V is TRBV7-9 and J is TRBJ2-7; 8 nucleotides align to TRBD2. V lost 4 bases, J lost 0 bases, and 5 bases stayed unmatched. Looked up from germline, CDR1 is SEHNR and CDR2 is FQNEAQ (reference sequence). The CDR3 loop spans 15 amino acids. CDR3 in DNA: TGTGCCAGCAGCTGGGGGACTAGGGACTCCTACGAGCAGTACTTC. This codes for CASSWGTRDSYEQYF.